The 2 T cell receptor beta chains presented below share a single source sample, sequenced in a study of CD8 T cells in Susac syndrome. The RNA, about 0.45 to 1 ug, was put through reverse transcription using random hexamers. TCRdb reanalysed the immunoSEQ multiplex PCR reads using MiXCR and keeps one entry per CDR3 protein. The sample gives 300,000 to 350,000 distinct CDR3 sequences, just over 90% of which show up once; about 0.07% is in the top ten. The sample comprised CD4+ T cells from PBMCs. Receptors originate from a human donor with multiple sclerosis.

This clonotype has only one observation. The V gene is TRBV30, the J gene TRBJ2-3; TRBD2 matches at 10 bases. CDR1 and CDR2 (germline): GTSNPN, SVGIG (reference sequence). The CDR3 has 16 amino acids. The V and J ends lost 0 bases and 0 bases, in that order; junction bases with no gene match: 3. In DNA, the CDR3 is TGTGCCTGGAGTGTACGGGGACTAGCGAGCACAGATACGCAGTATTTT. It translates to CAWSVRGLASTDTQYF.

The chain links TRBV24-1 to TRBJ1-6, with unresolved D. The V end was cut by 9 bases, the J end by 10 bases, with 15 bases between. The CDR3 runs to 13 residues. Germline V CDR1 and CDR2: KGHDR, SFDVKD. The chain's CDR3 is CATSSGYRSPLHF. Here the CDR3 DNA reads TGTGCCACCTCATCTGGGTATCGGTCACCCCTCCACTTT.